Sequencing of this TCR beta chain was carried out in a study of blood T cells in healthy people across ages. Findings of the study overall: The CMV status of each donor remained undetermined, and this could have confounded shifts in expanded clonotypes.

With a J-beta primer mix and a sample-barcoded 5' primer, a second PCR ran about 6 to 11 cycles. MiXCR, applied by TCRdb to the 5' RACE reads, yields one record per CDR3 protein. The profile shows approximately 1.5 million distinct CDR3 sequences, 40% to 45% of them singletons. With respect to this clonotype: The antigen is not known.

The sample was blood. The clonotype was recovered from a woman aged 18-30 years in good health.

CDR3 nucleotides: TGTGCCAGCACCGAGACAGGAGGGGGCTACACCTTC. It yields the protein CASTETGGGYTF. This rearrangement joins TRBV7-9 to TRBJ1-2, with D perhaps TRBD1 (6 bases). The germline V gene encodes CDR1 SEHNR and CDR2 FQNEAQ (reference sequence). V was pared by 7 bases and J by 8 bases, with 14 bases between. The CDR3 has 12 residues.